The clone carrying this T cell receptor (beta chain) was detected ten times or more. Its cognate antigen is unknown. The source of the sample is a study of T-cell reconstitution after alpha-beta-depleted transplantation in children. Findings and caveats of the study: T-cell counts and diversity were attributed mostly to newly produced T cells one year after transplant. There were reportedly several hundred expanded graft clones from which alpha-beta T cells came about two months after transplant.

The CDR3 totals 15 residues. The V gene lost 3 bases and the J gene lost 2 bases, with 12 bases spanning the gap. During its preparation, the TCRbeta library received unique molecular identifiers. TCRdb re-called the PCR reads through MiXCR, storing one row per CDR3 protein. The table has about 100,000 distinct CDR3 sequences, around 6% seen once. The receptor was derived from a female patient aged 2-9 years who had a stem cell transplant for Fanconi anemia, so the T cells may come from the graft donor. This material consisted of PBMCs, mostly from graft donor cells, taken 60 days after TCRalphabeta/CD19-depleted stem cell transplant. The chain joins TRBV12-3 or TRBV12-4 to TRBJ2-3; the D call may be TRBD1 or TRBD2 (5 bases each). CDR3 in amino acids: CASSFFRGATDTQYF. CDR3 DNA sequence: TGTGCCAGCAGTTTTTTCCGAGGGGCCACAGATACGCAGTATTTT.